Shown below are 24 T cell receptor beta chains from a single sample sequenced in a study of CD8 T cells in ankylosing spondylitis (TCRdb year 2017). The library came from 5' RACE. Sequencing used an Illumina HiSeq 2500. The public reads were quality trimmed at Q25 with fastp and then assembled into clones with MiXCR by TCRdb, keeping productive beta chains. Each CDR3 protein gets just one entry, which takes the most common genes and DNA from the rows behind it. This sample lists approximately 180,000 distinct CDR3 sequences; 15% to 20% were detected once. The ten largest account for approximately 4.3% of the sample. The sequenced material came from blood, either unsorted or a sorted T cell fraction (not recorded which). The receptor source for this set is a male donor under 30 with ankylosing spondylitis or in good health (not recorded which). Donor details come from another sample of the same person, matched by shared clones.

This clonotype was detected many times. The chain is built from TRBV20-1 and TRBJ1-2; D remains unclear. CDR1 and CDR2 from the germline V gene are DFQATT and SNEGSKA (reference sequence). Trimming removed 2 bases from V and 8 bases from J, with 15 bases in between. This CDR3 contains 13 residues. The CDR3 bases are TGCAGTGCTAGAATTGGAAGGGCCATAGGCTACACCTTC. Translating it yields CSARIGRAIGYTF.

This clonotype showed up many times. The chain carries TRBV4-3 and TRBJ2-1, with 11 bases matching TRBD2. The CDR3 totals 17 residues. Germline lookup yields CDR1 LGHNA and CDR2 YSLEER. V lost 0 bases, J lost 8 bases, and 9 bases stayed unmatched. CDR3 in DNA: TGCGCCAGCAGCCAAGACCTAGCGGGAGGCCGCCGCGATGAGCAGTTCTTC. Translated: CASSQDLAGGRRDEQFF.

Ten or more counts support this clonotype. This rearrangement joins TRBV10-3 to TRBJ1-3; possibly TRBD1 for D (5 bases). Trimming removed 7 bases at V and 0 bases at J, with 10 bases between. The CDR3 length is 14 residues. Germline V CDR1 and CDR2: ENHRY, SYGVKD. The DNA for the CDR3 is TGTGCCATCACCCCCGGGACCTCTGGAAACACCATATATTTT. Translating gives CAITPGTSGNTIYF.

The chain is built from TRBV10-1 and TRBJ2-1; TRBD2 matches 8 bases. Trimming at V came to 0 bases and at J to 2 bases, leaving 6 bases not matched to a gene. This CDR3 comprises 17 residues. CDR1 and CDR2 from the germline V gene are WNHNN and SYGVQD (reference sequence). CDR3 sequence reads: CASSESTSGGPYNEQFF. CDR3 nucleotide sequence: TGCGCCAGCAGTGAGTCGACGAGCGGGGGTCCCTACAATGAGCAGTTCTTC.

CDR3 amino acids: CASSPQYSNQPQHF. CDR3 coding DNA: TGTGCCAGCAGTCCCCAGTATAGCAATCAGCCCCAGCATTTT. V gene TRBV6-1 combines with J gene TRBJ1-5; D is uncertain. Germline-derived CDR1 and CDR2 are MNHNS and SASEGT. Trimming took 5 bases from V and 0 from J, leaving 8 bases between them. This CDR3 spans 14 amino acids.

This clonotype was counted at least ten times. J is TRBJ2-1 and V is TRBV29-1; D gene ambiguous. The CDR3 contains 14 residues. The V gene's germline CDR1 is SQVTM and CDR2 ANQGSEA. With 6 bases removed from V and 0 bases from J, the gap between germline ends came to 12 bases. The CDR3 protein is CSVGPMSSYNEQFF. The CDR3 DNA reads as TGCAGCGTCGGCCCTATGAGCTCCTACAATGAGCAGTTCTTC.

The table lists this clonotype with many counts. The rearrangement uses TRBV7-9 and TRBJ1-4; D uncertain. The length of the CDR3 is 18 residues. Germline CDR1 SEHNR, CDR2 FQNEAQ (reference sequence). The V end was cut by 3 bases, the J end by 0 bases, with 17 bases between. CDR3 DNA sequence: TGTGCCAGCAGCTTGATGGGGATGAACGTCGCAACTAATGAAAAACTGTTTTTT. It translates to CASSLMGMNVATNEKLFF. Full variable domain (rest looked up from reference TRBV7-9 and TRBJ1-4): DTGVSQNPRHKITKRGQNVTFRCDPISEHNRLYWYRQTLGQGPEFLTYFQNEAQLEKSRLLSDRFSAERPKGSFSTLEIQRTEQGDSAMYLCASSLMGMNVATNEKLFFGSGTQLSVL.

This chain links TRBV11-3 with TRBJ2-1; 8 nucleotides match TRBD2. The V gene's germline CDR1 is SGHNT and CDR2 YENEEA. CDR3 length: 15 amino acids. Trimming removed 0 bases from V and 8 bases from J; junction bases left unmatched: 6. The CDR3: CASSLEQREMHEQFF. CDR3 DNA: TGTGCCAGCAGCTTAGAACAGCGGGAGATGCATGAGCAGTTCTTC. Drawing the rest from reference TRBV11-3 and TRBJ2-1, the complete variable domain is EAGVVQSPRYKIIEKKQPVAFWCNPISGHNTLYWYLQNLGQGPELLIRYENEEAVDDSQLPKDRFSAERLKGVDSTLKIQPAELGDSAVYLCASSLEQREMHEQFFGPGTRLTVL.

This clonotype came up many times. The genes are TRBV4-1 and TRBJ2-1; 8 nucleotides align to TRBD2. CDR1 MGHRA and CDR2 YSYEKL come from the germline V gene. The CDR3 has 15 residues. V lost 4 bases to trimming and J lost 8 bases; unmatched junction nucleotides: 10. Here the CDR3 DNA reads TGCGCCAGCAGCCCCCCGGTGGTAGCGGGATATGAGCAGTTCTTC. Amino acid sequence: CASSPPVVAGYEQFF.

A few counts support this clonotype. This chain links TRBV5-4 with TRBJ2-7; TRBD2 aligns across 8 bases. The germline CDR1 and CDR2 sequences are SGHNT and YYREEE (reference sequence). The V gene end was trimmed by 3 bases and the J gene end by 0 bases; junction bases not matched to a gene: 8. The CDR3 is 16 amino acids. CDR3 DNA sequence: TGTGCCAGCAGCTCCGGGGGGAGCGGGGGCTCCTACGAGCAGTACGTC. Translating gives CASSSGGSGGSYEQYV.

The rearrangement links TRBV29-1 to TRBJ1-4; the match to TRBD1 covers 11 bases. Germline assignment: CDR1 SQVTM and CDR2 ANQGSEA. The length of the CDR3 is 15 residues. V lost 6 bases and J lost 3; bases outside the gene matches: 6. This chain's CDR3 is CSVRTGGASNEKLFF. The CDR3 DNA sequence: TGCAGCGTACGGACAGGGGGCGCGTCTAATGAAAAACTGTTTTTT.

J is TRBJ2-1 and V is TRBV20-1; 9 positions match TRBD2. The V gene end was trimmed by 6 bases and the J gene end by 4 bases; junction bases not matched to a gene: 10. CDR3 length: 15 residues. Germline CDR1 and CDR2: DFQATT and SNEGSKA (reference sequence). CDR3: CSAKALAGSYNEQFF. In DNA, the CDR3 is TGCAGTGCAAAGGCGCTAGCGGGAAGTTACAATGAGCAGTTCTTC.

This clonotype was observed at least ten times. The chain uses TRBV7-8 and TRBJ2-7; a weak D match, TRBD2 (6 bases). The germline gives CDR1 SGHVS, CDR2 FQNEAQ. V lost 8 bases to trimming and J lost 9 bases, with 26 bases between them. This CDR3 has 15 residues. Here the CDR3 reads CASGSLAGLEERQYF. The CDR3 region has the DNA TGTGCCAGCGGATCCTTGGCGGGACTGGAGGAAAGGCAGTACTTC. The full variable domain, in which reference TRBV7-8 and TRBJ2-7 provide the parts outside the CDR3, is GAGVSQSPRYKVAKRGQDVALRCDPISGHVSLFWYQQALGQGPEFLTYFQNEAQLDKSGLPSDRFFAERPEGSVSTLKIQRTQQEDSAVYLCASGSLAGLEERQYFGPGTRLTVT.

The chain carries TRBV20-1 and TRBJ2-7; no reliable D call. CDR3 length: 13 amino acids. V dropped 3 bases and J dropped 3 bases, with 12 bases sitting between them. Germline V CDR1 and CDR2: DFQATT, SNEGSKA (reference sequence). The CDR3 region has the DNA TGCAGTGCTAGCGTCCAGAGAGTCTACGAGCAGTACTTC. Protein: CSASVQRVYEQYF.

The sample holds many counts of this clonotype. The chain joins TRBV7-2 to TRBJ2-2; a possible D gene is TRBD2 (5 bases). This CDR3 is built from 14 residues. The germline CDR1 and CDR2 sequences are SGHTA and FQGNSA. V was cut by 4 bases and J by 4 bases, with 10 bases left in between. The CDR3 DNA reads TGTGCCAGCAGCTCCGACTATTTCACCGGGGAGCTGTTTTTT. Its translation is CASSSDYFTGELFF.

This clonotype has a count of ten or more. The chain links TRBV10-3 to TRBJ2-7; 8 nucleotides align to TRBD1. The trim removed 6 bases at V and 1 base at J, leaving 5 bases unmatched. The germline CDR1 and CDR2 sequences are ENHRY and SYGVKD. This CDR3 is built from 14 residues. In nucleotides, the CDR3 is TGTGCCATCAGCGGGACAGGCCCTTCCTACGAGCAGTACTTC. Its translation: CAISGTGPSYEQYF.

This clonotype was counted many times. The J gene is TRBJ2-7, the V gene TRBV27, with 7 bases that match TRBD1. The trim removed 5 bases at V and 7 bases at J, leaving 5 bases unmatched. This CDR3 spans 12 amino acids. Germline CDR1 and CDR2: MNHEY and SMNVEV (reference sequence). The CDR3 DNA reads TGTGCCAGCAGTCTGACAGGGATGGAGCAGTACTTC. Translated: CASSLTGMEQYF.

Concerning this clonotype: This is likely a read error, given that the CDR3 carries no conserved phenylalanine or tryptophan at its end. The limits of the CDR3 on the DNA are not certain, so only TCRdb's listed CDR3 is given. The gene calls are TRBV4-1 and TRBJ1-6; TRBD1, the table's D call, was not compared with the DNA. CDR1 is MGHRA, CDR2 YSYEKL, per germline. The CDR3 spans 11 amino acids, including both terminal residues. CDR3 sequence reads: CASSLPRSGVL.

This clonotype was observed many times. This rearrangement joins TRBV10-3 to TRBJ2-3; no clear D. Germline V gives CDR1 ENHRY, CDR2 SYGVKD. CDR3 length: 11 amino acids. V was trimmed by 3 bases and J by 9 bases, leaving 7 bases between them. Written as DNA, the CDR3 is TGTGCCATCAGTGACTTGGAAACGCAGTATTTT. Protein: CAISDLETQYF.

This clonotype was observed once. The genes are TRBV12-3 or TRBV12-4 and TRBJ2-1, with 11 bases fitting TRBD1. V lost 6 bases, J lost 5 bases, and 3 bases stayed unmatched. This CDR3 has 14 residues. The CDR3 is CASSRDRGNNEQFF. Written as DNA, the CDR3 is TGTGCCAGCAGCCGGGACAGGGGGAACAATGAGCAGTTCTTC.

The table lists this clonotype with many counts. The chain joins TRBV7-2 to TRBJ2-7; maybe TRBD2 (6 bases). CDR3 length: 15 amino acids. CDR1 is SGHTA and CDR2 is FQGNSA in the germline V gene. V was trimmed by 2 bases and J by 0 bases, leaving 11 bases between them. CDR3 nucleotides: TGTGCCAGCAGCTTATCGGGGAGGAGCTCCTACGAGCAGTACTTC. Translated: CASSLSGRSSYEQYF.

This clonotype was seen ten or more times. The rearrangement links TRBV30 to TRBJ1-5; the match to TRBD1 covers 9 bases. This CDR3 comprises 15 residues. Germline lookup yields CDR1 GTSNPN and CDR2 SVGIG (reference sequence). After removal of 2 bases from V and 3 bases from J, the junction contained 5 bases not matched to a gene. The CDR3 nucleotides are TGTGCCTGGAGTCCCGGGACAGGGCTCAATCAGCCCCAGCATTTT. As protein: CAWSPGTGLNQPQHF.

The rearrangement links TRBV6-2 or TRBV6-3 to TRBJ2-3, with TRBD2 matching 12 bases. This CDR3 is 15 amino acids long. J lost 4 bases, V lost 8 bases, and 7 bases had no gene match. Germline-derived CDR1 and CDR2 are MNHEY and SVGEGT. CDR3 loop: CASLRLAGDADTQYF. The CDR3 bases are TGTGCCAGCCTTCGACTAGCGGGAGATGCAGATACGCAGTATTTT.

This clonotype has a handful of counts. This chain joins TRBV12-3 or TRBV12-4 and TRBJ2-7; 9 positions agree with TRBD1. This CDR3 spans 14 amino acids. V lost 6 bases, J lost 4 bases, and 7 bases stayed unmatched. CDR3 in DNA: TGTGCCAGCAGACCAACAGGGGGCGGGTACGAGCAGTACTTC. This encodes CASRPTGGGYEQYF.